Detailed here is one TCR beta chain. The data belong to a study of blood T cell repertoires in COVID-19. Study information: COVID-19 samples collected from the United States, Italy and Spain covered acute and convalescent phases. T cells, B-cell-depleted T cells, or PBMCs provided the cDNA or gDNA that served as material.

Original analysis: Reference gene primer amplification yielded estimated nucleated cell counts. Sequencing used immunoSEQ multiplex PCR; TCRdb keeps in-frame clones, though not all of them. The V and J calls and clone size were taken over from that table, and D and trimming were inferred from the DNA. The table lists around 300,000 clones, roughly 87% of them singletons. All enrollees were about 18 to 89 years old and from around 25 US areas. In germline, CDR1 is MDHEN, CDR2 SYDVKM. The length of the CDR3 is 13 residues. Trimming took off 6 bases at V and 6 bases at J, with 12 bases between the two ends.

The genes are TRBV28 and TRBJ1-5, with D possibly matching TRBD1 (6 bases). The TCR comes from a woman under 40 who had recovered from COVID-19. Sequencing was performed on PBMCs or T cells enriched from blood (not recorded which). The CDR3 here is CASSPPGVQPQHF. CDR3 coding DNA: TGTGCCAGCAGCCCTCCAGGGGTTCAGCCCCAGCATTTT.